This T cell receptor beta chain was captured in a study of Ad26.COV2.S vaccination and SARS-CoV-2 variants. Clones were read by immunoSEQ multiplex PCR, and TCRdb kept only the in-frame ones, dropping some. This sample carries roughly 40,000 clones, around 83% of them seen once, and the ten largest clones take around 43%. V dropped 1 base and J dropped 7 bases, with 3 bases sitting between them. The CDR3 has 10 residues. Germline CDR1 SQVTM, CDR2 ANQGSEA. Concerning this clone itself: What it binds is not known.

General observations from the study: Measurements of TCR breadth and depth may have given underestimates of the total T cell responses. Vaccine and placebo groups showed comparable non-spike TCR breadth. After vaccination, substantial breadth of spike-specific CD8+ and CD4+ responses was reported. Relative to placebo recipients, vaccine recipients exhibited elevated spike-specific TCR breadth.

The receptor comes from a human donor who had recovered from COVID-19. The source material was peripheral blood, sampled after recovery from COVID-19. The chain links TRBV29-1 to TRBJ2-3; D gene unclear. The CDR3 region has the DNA TGCAGCGTTGAAGGCAATACGCAGTATTTT. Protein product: CSVEGNTQYF.